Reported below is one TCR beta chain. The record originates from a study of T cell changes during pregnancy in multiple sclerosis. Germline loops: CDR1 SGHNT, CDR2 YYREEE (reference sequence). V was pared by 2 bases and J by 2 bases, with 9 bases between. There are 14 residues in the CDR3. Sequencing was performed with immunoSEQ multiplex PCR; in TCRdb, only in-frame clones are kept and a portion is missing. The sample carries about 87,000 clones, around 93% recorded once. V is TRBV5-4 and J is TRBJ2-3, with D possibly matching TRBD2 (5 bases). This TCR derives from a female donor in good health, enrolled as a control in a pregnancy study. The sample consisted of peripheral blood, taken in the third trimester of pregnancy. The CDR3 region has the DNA TGTGCCAGCAGCTTCGGGGAAACCACAGATACGCAGTATTTT. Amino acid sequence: CASSFGETTDTQYF.